This TCR beta chain stems from a study of T cells after yellow fever vaccination. About the study: Some fractions had low cell numbers, and these were prepared with SMART-Seq v4 Ultra Low Input. Findings of the study overall: In FACS-sorted repertoires, abundant clonotypes from the bulk population could appear as contaminants. Reappearance after the booster was observed for most primary-vaccination clones (around 96% CD4, approximately 90% CD8).

Universal primer sites and UMIs were introduced during 5'RACE template-switching synthesis of TCR cDNA. TCRdb reanalysed the 5' RACE reads using MiXCR and keeps one entry per CDR3 protein. The sample comprises under 200,000 distinct CDR3 sequences, 6% to 7.5% of which are singletons, and roughly 2.5% rests with the top ten. The CDR3 length is 13 residues. Germline-derived CDR1 and CDR2 are SGHRS and YFSETQ. V lost 5 bases to trimming and J lost 4 bases, with 11 bases between them. This clonotype was observed many times. Its antigen is unidentified. This material consisted of CD4+ T cells sorted from PBMCs, taken more than 4 days after the first yellow fever vaccination. The receptor was derived from a man younger than 30 who received the YFV17D yellow fever vaccine. The J gene is TRBJ2-3, the V gene TRBV5-1; no clear D. CDR3 loop: CASRMEPADTQYF. CDR3 nucleotides: TGCGCCAGCAGAATGGAGCCGGCAGATACGCAGTATTTT.